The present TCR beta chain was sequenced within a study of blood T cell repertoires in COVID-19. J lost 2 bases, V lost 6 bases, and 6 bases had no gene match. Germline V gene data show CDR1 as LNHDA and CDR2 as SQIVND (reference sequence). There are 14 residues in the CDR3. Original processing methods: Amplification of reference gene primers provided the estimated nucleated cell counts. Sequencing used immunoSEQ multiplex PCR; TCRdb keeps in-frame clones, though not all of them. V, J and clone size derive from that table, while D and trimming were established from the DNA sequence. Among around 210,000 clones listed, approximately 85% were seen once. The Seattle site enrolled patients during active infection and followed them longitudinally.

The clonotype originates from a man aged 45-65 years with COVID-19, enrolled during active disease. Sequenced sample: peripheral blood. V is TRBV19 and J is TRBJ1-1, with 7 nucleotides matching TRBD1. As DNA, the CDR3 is TGTGCCAGTAGGCCGACAGGGTTCAACACTGAAGCTTTCTTT. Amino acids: CASRPTGFNTEAFF. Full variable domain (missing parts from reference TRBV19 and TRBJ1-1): DGGITQSPKYLFRKEGQNVTLSCEQNLNHDAMYWYRQDPGQGLRLIYYSQIVNDFQKGDIAEGYSVSREKKESFPLTVTSAQKNPTAFYLCASRPTGFNTEAFFGQGTRLTVV.